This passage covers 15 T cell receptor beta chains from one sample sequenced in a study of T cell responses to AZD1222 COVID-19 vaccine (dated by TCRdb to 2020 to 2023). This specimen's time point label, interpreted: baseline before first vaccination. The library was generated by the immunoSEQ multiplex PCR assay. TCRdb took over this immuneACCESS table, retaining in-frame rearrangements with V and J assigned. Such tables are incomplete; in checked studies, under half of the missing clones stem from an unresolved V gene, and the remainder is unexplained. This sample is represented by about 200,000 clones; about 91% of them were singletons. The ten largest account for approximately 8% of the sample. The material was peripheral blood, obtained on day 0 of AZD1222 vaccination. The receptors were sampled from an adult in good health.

The CDR3 loop is CASSLTDSNYGYTF. CDR3 DNA: TGTGCCAGCAGCTTAACGGACAGTAACTATGGCTACACCTTC. The rearrangement uses TRBV7-9 and TRBJ1-2; D may be TRBD1 (6 bases). CDR1 and CDR2 from the germline V gene are SEHNR and FQNEAQ (reference sequence). V was cut by 2 bases and J by 1 base, with 8 bases left in between. The CDR3 sequence is 14 residues long.

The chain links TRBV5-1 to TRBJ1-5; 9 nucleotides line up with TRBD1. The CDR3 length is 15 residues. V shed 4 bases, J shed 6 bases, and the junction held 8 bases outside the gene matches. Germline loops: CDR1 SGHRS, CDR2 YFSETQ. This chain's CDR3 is CASSPGQGHSQPQHF. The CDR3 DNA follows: TGCGCCAGCAGCCCAGGACAGGGGCATAGTCAGCCCCAGCATTTT.

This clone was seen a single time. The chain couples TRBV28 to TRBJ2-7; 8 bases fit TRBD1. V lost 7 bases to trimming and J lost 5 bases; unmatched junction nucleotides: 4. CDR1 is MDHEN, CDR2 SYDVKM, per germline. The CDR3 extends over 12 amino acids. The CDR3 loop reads CASKQGVNEQYF. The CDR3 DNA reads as TGTGCCAGCAAACAGGGGGTTAACGAGCAGTACTTC.

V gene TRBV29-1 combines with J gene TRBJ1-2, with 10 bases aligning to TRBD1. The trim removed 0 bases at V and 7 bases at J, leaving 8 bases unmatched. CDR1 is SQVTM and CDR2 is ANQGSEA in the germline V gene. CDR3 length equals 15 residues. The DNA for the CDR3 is TGCAGCGTTGAAGATGGGGGACAGGGGTTCAGTGGCTACACCTTC. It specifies CSVEDGGQGFSGYTF.

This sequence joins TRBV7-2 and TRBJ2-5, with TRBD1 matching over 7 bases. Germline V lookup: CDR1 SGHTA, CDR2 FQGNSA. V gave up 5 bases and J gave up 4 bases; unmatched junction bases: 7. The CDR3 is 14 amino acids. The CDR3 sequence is CASSQGQAGETQYF. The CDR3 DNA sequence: TGTGCCAGCAGCCAAGGACAGGCTGGAGAGACCCAGTACTTC.

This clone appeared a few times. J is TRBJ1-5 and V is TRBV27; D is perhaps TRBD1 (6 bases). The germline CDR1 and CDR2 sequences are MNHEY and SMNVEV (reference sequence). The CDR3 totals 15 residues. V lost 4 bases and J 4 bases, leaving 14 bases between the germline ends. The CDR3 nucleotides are TGTGCCAGCAGTTACGGGACACCGTCAAATCAGCCCCAGCATTTT. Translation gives CASSYGTPSNQPQHF.

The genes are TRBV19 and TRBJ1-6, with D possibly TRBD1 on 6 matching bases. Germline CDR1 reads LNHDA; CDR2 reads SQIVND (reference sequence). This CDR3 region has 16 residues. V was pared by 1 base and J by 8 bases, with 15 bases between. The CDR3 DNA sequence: TGTGCCAGTAGTATAGCGGCAGGGGAGACCGATTCACCCCTCCACTTT. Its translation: CASSIAAGETDSPLHF.

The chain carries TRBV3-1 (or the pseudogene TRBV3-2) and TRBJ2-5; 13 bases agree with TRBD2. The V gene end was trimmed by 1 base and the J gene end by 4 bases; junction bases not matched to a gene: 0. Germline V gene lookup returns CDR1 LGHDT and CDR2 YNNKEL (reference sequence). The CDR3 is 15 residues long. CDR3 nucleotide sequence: TGTGCCAGCAGCCAAGGACTAGCGGGGGGAGAGACCCAGTACTTC. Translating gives CASSQGLAGGETQYF.

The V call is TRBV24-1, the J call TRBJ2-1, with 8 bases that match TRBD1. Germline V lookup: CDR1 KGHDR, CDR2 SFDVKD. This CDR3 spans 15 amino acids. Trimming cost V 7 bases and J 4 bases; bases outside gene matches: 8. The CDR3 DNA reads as TGTGCCACCAGATTGGGGACAGGCCCTTACAATGAGCAGTTCTTC. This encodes CATRLGTGPYNEQFF.

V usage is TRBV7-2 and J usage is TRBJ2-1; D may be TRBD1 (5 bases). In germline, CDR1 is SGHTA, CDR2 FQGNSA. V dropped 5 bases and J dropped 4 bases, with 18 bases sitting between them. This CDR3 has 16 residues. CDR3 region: CASSPWTRADYNEQFF. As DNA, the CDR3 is TGTGCCAGCAGCCCCTGGACAAGGGCGGATTACAATGAGCAGTTCTTC.

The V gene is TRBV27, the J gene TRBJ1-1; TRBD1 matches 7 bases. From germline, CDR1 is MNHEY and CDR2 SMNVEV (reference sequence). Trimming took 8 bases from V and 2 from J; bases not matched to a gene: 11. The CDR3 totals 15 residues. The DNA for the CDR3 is TGTGCCAGCGGGATGGGGACAGCGAAAAACACTGAAGCTTTCTTT. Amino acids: CASGMGTAKNTEAFF.

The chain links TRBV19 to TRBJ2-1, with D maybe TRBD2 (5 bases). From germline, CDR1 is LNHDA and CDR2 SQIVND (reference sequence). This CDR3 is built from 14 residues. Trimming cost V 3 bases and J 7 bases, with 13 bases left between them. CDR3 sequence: CASSIRAGRNEQFF. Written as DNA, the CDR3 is TGTGCCAGTAGTATTCGGGCGGGTAGGAATGAGCAGTTCTTC.

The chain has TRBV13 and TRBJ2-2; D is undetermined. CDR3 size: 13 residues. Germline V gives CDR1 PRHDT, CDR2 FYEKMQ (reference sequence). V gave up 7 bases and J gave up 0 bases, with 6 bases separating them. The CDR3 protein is CASTPSNTGELFF. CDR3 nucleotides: TGTGCCAGCACCCCGTCGAACACCGGGGAGCTGTTTTTT.

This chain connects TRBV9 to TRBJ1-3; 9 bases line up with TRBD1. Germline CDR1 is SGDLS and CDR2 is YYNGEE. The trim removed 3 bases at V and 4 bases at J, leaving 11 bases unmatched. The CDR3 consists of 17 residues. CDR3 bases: TGTGCCAGCAGCGCGAAACCGGGACAGGGTGCGGGAAACACCATATATTTT. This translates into CASSAKPGQGAGNTIYF.

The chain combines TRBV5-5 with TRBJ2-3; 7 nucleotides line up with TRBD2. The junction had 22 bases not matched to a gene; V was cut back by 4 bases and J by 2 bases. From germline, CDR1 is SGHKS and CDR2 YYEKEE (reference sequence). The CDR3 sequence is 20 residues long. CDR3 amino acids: CASSRIPAFSGGKNTDTQYF. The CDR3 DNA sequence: TGTGCCAGCAGCAGAATCCCGGCCTTTTCCGGGGGGAAAAACACAGATACGCAGTATTTT.